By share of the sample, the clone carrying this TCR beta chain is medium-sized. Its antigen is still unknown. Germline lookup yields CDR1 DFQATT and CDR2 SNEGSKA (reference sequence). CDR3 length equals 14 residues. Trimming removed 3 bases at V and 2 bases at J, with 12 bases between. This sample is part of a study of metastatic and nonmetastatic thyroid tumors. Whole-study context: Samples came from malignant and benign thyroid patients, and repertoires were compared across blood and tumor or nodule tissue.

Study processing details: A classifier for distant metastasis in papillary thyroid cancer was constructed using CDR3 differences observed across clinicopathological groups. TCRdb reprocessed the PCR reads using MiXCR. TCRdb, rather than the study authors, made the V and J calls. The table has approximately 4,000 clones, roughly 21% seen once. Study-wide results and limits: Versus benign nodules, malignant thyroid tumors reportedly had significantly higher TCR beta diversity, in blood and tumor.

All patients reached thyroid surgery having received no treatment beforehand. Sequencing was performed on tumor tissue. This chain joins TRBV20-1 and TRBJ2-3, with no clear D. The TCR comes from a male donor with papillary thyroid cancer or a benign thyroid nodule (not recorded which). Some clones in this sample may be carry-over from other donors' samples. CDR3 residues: CSASWAANTDTQYF. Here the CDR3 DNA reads TGCAGTGCTAGTTGGGCAGCTAACACAGATACGCAGTATTTT.